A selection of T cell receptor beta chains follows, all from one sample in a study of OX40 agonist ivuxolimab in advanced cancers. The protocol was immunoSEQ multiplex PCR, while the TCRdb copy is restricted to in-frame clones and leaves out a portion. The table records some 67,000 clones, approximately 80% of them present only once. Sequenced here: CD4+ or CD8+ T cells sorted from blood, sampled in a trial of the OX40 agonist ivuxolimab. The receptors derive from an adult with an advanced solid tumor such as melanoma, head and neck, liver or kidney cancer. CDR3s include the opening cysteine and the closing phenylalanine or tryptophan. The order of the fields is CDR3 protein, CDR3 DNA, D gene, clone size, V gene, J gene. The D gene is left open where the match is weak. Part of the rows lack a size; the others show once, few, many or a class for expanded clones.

CDR3 protein: CASSYNREDYTDTQYF; CDR3 DNA: TGTGCCAGCAGTTACAACAGGGAGGACTATACAGATACGCAGTATTTT; D gene: -; clone size: -; V gene: TRBV6-5; J gene: TRBJ2-3
CDR3 protein: CASSRLLGSTDYGYTF; CDR3 DNA: TGTGCCAGTAGTAGGCTTTTGGGGAGCACCGACTATGGCTACACCTTC; D gene: -; clone size: -; V gene: TRBV19; J gene: TRBJ1-2
CDR3 protein: CASSNLRTGELFF; CDR3 DNA: TGTGCCAGCAGCAACTTAAGGACCGGGGAGCTGTTTTTT; D gene: -; clone size: -; V gene: TRBV11-2; J gene: TRBJ2-2
CDR3 protein: CASSELRTTLTSEAFF; CDR3 DNA: TGCGCCAGCAGTGAGCTCAGGACTACTTTGACCTCTGAAGCTTTCTTT; D gene: -; clone size: -; V gene: TRBV10-1; J gene: TRBJ1-1
CDR3 protein: CASSATNGTQLGRTGVYGYTF; CDR3 DNA: TGTGCCAGCAGTGCGACGAACGGGACGCAACTGGGCCGAACTGGGGTCTATGGCTACACCTTC; D gene: -; clone size: -; V gene: TRBV2; J gene: TRBJ1-2
CDR3 protein: CASSPGQGFHEQFF; CDR3 DNA: TGTGCCAGCAGCCCGGGACAGGGCTTCCATGAGCAGTTCTTC; D gene: TRBD1; clone size: -; V gene: TRBV6-5; J gene: TRBJ2-1
CDR3 protein: CASSSGTGELFF; CDR3 DNA: TGTGCCAGCAGCTCCGGCACCGGGGAGCTGTTTTTT; D gene: -; clone size: -; V gene: TRBV7-2; J gene: TRBJ2-2
CDR3 protein: CASSLARDTQYF; CDR3 DNA: TGTGCCAGCAGCTTAGCCCGAGATACGCAGTATTTT; D gene: -; clone size: -; V gene: TRBV7-9; J gene: TRBJ2-3
CDR3 protein: CASSRDSSGNTIYF; CDR3 DNA: TGTGCCAGCAGCCGGGACAGTTCTGGAAACACCATATATTTT; D gene: TRBD1; clone size: -; V gene: TRBV7-2; J gene: TRBJ1-3
CDR3 protein: CASSPNRSGANVLTF; CDR3 DNA: TGTGCCAGCTCACCCAATAGGTCTGGGGCCAACGTCCTGACTTTC; D gene: -; clone size: -; V gene: TRBV18; J gene: TRBJ2-6
CDR3 protein: CATRRDSMNTEAFF; CDR3 DNA: TGTGCCACAAGACGGGACAGCATGAACACTGAAGCTTTCTTT; D gene: TRBD1; clone size: few; V gene: TRBV10-3; J gene: TRBJ1-1